Shown below are 18 T cell receptor beta chains from a single sample sequenced in a study of blood T cells in healthy people across ages. The second PCR ran roughly 6 to 11 cycles with a sample-barcoded 5' primer and J-beta primers. MiXCR was run by TCRdb on the 5' RACE reads, yielding one entry per CDR3 protein. The table records about 1.1 million distinct CDR3 sequences, more than 30% of them present only once. The specimen sequenced was blood. These receptors originate from a man between 18 and 29 years old in good health.

The sample holds many counts of this clonotype. CDR3 sequence: CASSSQIRKTSTDTQYF. The CDR3 DNA sequence: TGTGCCAGCAGCTCACAAATCAGGAAGACTAGCACAGATACGCAGTATTTT. The genes are TRBV7-2 and TRBJ2-3; D is undetermined. Germline-derived CDR1 and CDR2 are SGHTA and FQGNSA. V lost 4 bases and J lost 0, with 17 bases in between. CDR3 length: 17 amino acids.

A few counts support this clonotype. V gene TRBV10-3 combines with J gene TRBJ2-5; D may match TRBD1 or TRBD2 (5 bases each). V was trimmed by 2 bases and J by 2 bases, leaving 18 bases between them. This CDR3 spans 17 amino acids. Germline CDR1 and CDR2: ENHRY and SYGVKD. CDR3 region: CAISESRGVEGQETQYF. Here the CDR3 DNA reads TGTGCCATCAGTGAGAGTCGAGGGGTTGAGGGACAAGAGACCCAGTACTTC.

Comment on this clonotype: The germline gene is not matched at one end of the junction; a read error may be the cause. This rearrangement joins TRBV25-1 to TRBJ1-5; TRBD1 matches at 7 bases. The CDR3 consists of 15 residues. Germline V gives CDR1 MGHDK, CDR2 SYGVNS. CDR3 amino acids: CASSEGTAHNQSQHF. CDR3 nucleotides: TGTGCCAGCAGTGAAGGGACAGCACACAATCAGTCCCAGCATTTT. The entire variable domain, with the rest obtained from reference TRBV25-1 and TRBJ1-5, is as follows: EADIYQTPRYLVIGTGKKITLECSQTMGHDKMYWYQQDPGMELHLIHYSYGVNSTEKGDLSSESTVSRIRTEHFPLTLESARPSHTSQYLCASSEGTAHNQSQHFGDGTRLSIL.

V is TRBV19 and J is TRBJ2-3; 8 positions match TRBD1. The J segment lost 1 base and the V segment lost 6 bases, leaving 6 bases of the junction unmatched. The CDR3 is 15 residues long. CDR1 LNHDA and CDR2 SQIVND come from the germline V gene (reference sequence). CDR3 DNA: TGTGCCAGTAGATCGACAGGGGACGGCACAGATACGCAGTATTTT. Its protein is CASRSTGDGTDTQYF.

This clonotype was found a few times. V and J are TRBV27 and TRBJ1-1; D is possibly TRBD1 (6 bases). Deletions cut 6 bases from V and 4 bases from J, with 18 bases between. Germline CDR1 is MNHEY and CDR2 is SMNVEV (reference sequence). The CDR3 consists of 15 residues. The chain's CDR3 is CASSPTRGVGTEAFF. The DNA of the CDR3 is TGTGCCAGCAGCCCCACCAGGGGAGTAGGCACTGAAGCTTTCTTT.

The chain employs TRBV13 and TRBJ1-6; D is perhaps TRBD1 (6 bases). Germline V gene lookup returns CDR1 PRHDT and CDR2 FYEKMQ (reference sequence). V shed 0 bases and J shed 7 bases, with 10 bases lying between them. This CDR3 contains 15 residues. DNA of the CDR3: TGTGCCAGCAGCTTAGGAGCCAGGGGCAATTCACCCCTCCACTTT. This translates into CASSLGARGNSPLHF.

This clonotype turned up a few times. The chain couples TRBV7-8 to TRBJ2-1, with TRBD2 matching over 11 bases. The CDR3 loop spans 18 amino acids. The germline CDR1 and CDR2 sequences are SGHVS and FQNEAQ. V dropped 1 base and J dropped 2; count of bases not matched to a gene: 7. CDR3 DNA: TGTGCCAGCAGCTTAGGTAGTAGCGGGGGGGCCGCCTACAATGAGCAGTTCTTC. This translates into CASSLGSSGGAAYNEQFF.

The rearrangement joins TRBV18 to TRBJ1-2, with TRBD1 as a possible D gene (6 bases). CDR3 length: 17 amino acids. Germline assignment: CDR1 KGHSH and CDR2 LQKENI. The V gene lost 3 bases and the J gene lost 2 bases, with 19 bases spanning the gap. DNA of the CDR3: TGTGCCAGCTCACCCTCATCACCTTGGACAGCAAACTATGGCTACACCTTC. Its translation is CASSPSSPWTANYGYTF.

V usage is TRBV20-1 and J usage is TRBJ2-5; 10 positions agree with TRBD2. This CDR3 spans 17 amino acids. The V gene end was trimmed by 6 bases and the J gene end by 11 bases; junction bases not matched to a gene: 24. Germline CDR1 reads DFQATT; CDR2 reads SNEGSKA (reference sequence). The CDR3 protein is CSASLTQLAGVDNEQYF. CDR3 DNA: TGCAGTGCCAGCCTTACACAGCTAGCGGGGGTCGACAATGAGCAGTACTTC.

The gene calls are TRBV4-3 and TRBJ1-1; 8 bases are a match to TRBD1. The germline CDR1 and CDR2 sequences are LGHNA and YSLEER. This CDR3 has 17 amino acids. Unmatched junction bases numbered 7, after V lost 0 bases and J lost 1 base. The CDR3 DNA sequence: TGCGCCAGCAGCCAAGATGTGACAGGGGAATGGAACACTGAAGCTTTCTTT. It yields the protein CASSQDVTGEWNTEAFF.

This chain connects TRBV6-6 to TRBJ1-4; the D gene is possibly TRBD1 (6 bases). V lost 0 bases and J 8 bases, leaving 16 bases between the germline ends. Germline V gene data show CDR1 as MNHNY and CDR2 as SVGAGI (reference sequence). The CDR3 covers 16 residues. The CDR3: CASSYSNRGGGEKLFF. DNA of the CDR3: TGTGCCAGCAGTTACTCGAACCGAGGGGGTGGCGAAAAACTGTTTTTT.

This chain connects TRBV20-1 to TRBJ2-1; D possibly matches TRBD1 or TRBD2 (5 bases each). The better agreement between TRBJ2-7 and the DNA end casts doubt on the J call. The CDR3 extends over 13 amino acids. CDR1 and CDR2 from the germline V gene are DFQATT and SNEGSKA (reference sequence). The CDR3 region has the DNA TGCAGTGCTAGGGACGGGGCTGGCAATGAGCAGTACTTC. It translates to CSARDGAGNEQYF.

The chain joins TRBV6-5 to TRBJ1-1; weak D call: TRBD1 (5 bases). Germline CDR1 MNHEY, CDR2 SVGAGI. This CDR3 has 15 amino acids. V was pared by 1 base and J by 2 bases, with 11 bases between. This CDR3 is CASSYWGTPNTEAFF. In DNA form, the CDR3 reads TGTGCCAGCAGTTACTGGGGGACCCCCAACACTGAAGCTTTCTTT.

The chain has TRBV10-3 and TRBJ1-2, with D unresolved. The germline V gene has CDR1 ENHRY and CDR2 SYGVKD. The CDR3 runs 14 residues. The CDR3 nucleotides are TGTGTCACCCACGCGGGATTCTCTAACTATGGCTACACCTTC. Translating it yields CVTHAGFSNYGYTF.

The chain carries TRBV20-1 and TRBJ2-5, with D maybe TRBD1 (7 bases). There are 13 residues in the CDR3. The V and J ends lost 6 bases and 2 bases respectively, with 13 bases between them. CDR1 and CDR2 from the germline V gene are DFQATT and SNEGSKA (reference sequence). The CDR3 bases are TGCAGTGCCGTACAGGGGAGGCAAGAGACCCAGTACTTC. This gives the protein CSAVQGRQETQYF.

This clonotype was recorded a few times. The gene calls are TRBV14 and TRBJ1-1, with D possibly being TRBD1 (5 bases). V lost 6 bases, J lost 0 bases, and 14 bases lay in between. The length of the CDR3 is 15 residues. The germline gives CDR1 SGHDN, CDR2 FVKESK. CDR3 sequence (DNA): TGTGCCAGCAGTTACCGTGGGGGGATGAACACTGAAGCTTTCTTT. Its translation is CASSYRGGMNTEAFF.

Only a few counts were recorded for this clonotype. V usage is TRBV20-1 and J usage is TRBJ2-7; D is perhaps TRBD1 (5 bases). The germline V and J ends were trimmed by 2 bases and 4 bases, with 15 bases remaining between them. CDR3 length equals 14 residues. The germline gives CDR1 DFQATT, CDR2 SNEGSKA (reference sequence). The CDR3 protein is CSARTPQGGYEQYF. Here the CDR3 DNA reads TGCAGTGCTAGAACCCCGCAGGGTGGGTACGAGCAGTACTTC.

This clonotype was observed a handful of times. The chain has TRBV6-6 and TRBJ1-4; D call uncertain. The V gene lost 4 bases and the J gene lost 0 bases, with 9 bases spanning the gap. Germline V gives CDR1 MNHNY, CDR2 SVGAGI (reference sequence). The CDR3 is 15 residues long. In DNA, the CDR3 is TGTGCCAGCAGTTTATCGAGGGCAACTAATGAAAAACTGTTTTTT. Translation: CASSLSRATNEKLFF.